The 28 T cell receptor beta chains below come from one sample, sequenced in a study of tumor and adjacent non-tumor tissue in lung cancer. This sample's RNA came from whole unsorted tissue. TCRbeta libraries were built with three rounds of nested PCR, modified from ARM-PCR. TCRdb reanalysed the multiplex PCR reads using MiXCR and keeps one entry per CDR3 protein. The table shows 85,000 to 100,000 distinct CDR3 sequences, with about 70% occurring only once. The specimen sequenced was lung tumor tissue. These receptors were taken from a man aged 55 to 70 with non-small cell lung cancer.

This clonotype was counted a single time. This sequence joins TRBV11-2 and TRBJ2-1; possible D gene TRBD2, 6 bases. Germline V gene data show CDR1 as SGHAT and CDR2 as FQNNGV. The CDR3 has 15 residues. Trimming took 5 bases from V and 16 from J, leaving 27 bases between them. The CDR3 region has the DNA TGTGCCAGCAGCCCACACCGGGGGATGTGGGATGAGTACTTCTTC. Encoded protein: CASSPHRGMWDEYFF.

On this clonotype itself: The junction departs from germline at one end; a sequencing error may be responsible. CDR3 bases: TGCGCCAGCAGCCAACTGGTCGGGTGGCCATACGAGCGGTACTTC. This sequence encodes CASSQLVGWPYERYF. The rearrangement joins TRBV4-1 to TRBJ2-7, with D hard to call. Per the germline V gene, CDR1 is MGHRA and CDR2 is YSYEKL. There are 15 residues in the CDR3.

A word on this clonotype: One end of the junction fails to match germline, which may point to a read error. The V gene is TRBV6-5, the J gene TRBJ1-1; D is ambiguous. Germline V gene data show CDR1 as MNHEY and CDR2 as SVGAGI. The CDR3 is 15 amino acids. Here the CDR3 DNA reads TGTGCCAGCAGTGTGTCCGTAGGGAGGGTCACTGAAGCTTTGTTT. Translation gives CASSVSVGRVTEALF.

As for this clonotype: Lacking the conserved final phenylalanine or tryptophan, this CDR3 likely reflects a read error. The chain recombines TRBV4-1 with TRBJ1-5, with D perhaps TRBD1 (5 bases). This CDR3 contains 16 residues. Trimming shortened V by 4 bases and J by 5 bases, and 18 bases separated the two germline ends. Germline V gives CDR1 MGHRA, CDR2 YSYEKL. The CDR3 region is CASSPQSGGSYQPQHL. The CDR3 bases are TGCGCCAGCAGCCCCCAATCCGGGGGGTCATATCAGCCCCAGCATCTT.

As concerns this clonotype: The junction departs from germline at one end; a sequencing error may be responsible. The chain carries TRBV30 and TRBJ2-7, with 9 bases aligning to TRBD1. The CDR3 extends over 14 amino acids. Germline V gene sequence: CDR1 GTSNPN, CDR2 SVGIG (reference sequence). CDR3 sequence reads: CAWRMGQGAYEQCF. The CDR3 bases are TGTGCCTGGAGGATGGGACAGGGAGCATACGAGCAGTGCTTC.

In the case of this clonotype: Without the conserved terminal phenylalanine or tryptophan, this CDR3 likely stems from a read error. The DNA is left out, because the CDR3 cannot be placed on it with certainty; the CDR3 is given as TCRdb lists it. CDR3 amino acids: CASSLTNLAGGGVGQLL. The rearrangement links TRBV5-6 to TRBJ2-1; the DNA was not used to check the table's D call, TRBD2. Germline V gene data show CDR1 as SGHDT and CDR2 as YYEEEE. The CDR3 is 17 amino acids long, termini counted.

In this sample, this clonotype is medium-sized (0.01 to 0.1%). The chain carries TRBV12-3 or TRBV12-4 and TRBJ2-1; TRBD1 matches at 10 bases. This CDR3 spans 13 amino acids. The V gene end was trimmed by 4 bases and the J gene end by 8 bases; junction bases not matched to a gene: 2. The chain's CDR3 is CASSWTGGYEQFF. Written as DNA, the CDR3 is TGTGCCAGCAGTTGGACAGGGGGTTATGAGCAGTTCTTC.

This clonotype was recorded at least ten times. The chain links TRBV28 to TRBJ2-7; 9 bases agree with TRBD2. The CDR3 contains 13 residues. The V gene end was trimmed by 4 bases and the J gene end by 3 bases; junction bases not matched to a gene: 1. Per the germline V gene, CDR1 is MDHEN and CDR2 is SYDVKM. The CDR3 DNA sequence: TGTGCCAGCAGTTCGACTAGCGGCTACGAGCAGTACTTC. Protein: CASSSTSGYEQYF.

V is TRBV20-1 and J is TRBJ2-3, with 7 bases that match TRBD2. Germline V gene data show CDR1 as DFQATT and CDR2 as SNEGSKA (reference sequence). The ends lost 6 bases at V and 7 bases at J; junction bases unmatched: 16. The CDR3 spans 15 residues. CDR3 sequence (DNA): TGCAGTGCCTCTAGTGGGAGGGCCGGGGTAAATACGCAGTATTTT. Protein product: CSASSGRAGVNTQYF.

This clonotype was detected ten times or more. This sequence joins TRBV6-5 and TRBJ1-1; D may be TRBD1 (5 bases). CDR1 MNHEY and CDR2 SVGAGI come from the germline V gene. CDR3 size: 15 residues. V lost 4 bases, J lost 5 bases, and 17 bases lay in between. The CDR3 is CASSSRRGVSTEAFF. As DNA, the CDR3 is TGTGCCAGCAGTTCCCGACGAGGGGTCTCTACTGAAGCTTTCTTT.

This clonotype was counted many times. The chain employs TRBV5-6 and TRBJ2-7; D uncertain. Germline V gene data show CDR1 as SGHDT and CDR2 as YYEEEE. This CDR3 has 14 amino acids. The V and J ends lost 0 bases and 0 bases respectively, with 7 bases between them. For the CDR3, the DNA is TGTGCCAGCAGCTTGGTCCTTAGCTCCTACGAGCAGTACTTC. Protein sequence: CASSLVLSSYEQYF.

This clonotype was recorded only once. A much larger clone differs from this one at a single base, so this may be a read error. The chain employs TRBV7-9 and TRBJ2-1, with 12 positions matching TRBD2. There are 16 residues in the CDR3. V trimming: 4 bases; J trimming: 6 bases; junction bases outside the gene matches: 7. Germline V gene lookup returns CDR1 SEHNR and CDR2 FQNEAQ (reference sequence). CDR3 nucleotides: TGTGCCAGCAGCTCAGAAGGACTAGCGGGACTCAATGAGCAGTTCTTC. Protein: CASSSEGLAGLNEQFF.

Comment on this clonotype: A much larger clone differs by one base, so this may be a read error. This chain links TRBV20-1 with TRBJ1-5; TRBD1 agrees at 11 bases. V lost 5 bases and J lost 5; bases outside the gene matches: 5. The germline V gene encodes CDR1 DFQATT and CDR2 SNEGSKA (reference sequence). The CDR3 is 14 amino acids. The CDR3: CSAGQGAFDQPQHF. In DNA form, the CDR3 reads TGCAGTGCTGGACAGGGGGCTTTCGATCAGCCCCAGCATTTT.

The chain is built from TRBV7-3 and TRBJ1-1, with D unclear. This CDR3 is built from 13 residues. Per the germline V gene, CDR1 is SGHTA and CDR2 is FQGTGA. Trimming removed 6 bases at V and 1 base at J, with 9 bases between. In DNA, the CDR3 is TGTGCCAGCAGGTTCGACGGGAACACTGAAGCTTTCTTT. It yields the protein CASRFDGNTEAFF.

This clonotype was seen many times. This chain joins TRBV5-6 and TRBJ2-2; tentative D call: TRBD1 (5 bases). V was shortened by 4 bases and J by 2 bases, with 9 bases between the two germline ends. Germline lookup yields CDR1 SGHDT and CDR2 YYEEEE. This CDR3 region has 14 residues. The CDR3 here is CASSTGHNTGELFF. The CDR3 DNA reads TGTGCCAGCAGCACAGGACACAACACCGGGGAGCTGTTTTTT.

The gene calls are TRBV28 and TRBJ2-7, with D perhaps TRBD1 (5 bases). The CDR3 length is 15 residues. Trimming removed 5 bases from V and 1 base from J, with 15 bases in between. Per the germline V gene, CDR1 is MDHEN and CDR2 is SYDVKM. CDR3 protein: CASSTPGALSYEQYF. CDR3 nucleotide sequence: TGTGCCAGCAGTACCCCTGGGGCGCTATCCTACGAGCAGTACTTC. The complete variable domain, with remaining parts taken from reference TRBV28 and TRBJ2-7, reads DVKVTQSSRYLVKRTGEKVFLECVQDMDHENMFWYRQDPGLGLRLIYFSYDVKMKEKGDIPEGYSVSREKKERFSLILESASTNQTSMYLCASSTPGALSYEQYFGPGTRLTVT.

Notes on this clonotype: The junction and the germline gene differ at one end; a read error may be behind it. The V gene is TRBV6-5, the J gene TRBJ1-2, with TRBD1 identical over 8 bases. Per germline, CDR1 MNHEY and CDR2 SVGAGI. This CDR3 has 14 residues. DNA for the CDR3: TGTACCAGCAGTTTAGGACAGGGATCGGTTGGCTACACCTTC. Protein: CTSSLGQGSVGYTF.

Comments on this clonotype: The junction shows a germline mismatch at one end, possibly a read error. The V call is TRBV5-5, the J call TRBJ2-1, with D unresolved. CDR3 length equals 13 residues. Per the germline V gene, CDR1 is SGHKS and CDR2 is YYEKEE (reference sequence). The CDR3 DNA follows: TGTACCAGCAGCTTCGGTCCAAGCATTGAGCAGTTCTTC. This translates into CTSSFGPSIEQFF. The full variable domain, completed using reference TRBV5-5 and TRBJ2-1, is DAGVTQSPTHLIKTRGQQVTLRCSPISGHKSVSWYQQVLGQGPQFIFQYYEKEERGRGNFPDRFSARQFPNYSSELNVNALLLGDSALYLCTSSFGPSIEQFFGPGTRLTVL.

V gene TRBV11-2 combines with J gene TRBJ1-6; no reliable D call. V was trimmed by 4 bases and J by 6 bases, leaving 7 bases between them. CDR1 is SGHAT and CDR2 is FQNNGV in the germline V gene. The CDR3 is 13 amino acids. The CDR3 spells CASSYPVNSPLHF. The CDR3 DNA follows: TGTGCCAGCAGCTACCCAGTTAATTCACCCCTCCACTTT.

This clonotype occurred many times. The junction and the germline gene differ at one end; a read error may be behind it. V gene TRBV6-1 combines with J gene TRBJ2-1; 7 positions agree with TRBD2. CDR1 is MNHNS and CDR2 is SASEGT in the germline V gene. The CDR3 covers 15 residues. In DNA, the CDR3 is TGTGCCGGCAGTGCGTGGACTAGGGAGAACAATGAGCAGTTCTTC. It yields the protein CAGSAWTRENNEQFF.

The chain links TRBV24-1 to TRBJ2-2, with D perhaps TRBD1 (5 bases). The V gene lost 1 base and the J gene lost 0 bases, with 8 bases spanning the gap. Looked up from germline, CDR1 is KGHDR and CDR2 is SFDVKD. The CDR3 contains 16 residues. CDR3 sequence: CATSDFWGPNTGELFF. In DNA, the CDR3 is TGTGCCACCAGTGATTTCTGGGGCCCGAACACCGGGGAGCTGTTTTTT.

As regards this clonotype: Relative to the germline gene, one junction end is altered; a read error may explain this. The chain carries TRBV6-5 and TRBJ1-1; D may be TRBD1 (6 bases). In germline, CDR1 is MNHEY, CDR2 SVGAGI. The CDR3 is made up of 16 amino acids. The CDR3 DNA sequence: TGTGTCAGCCCTTGGGGGGGACACCCAAGTCGAACTGATGCTTTCTTT. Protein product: CVSPWGGHPSRTDAFF.

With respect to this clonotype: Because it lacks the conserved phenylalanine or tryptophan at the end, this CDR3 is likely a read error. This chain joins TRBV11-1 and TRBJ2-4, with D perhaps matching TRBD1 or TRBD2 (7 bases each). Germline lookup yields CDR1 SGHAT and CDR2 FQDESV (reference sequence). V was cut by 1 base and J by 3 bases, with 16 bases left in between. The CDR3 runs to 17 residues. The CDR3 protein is CASSLGSRGGLKNIQYS. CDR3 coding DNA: TGTGCCAGCAGCTTAGGATCCAGGGGGGGCCTCAAAAACATTCAGTACTCC.

Written as DNA, the CDR3 is TGCAGTGCTAGAAGGGAAGTTGGACTAGTTGGAGGGCCTATTTACGAGCAGTACTTC. Amino acids: CSARREVGLVGGPIYEQYF. This rearrangement joins TRBV20-1 to TRBJ2-7; TRBD2 matches at 7 bases. This CDR3 is built from 19 residues. Germline V gene sequence: CDR1 DFQATT, CDR2 SNEGSKA (reference sequence). J gave up 4 bases and V 2 bases, and 23 bases lay outside the gene matches.

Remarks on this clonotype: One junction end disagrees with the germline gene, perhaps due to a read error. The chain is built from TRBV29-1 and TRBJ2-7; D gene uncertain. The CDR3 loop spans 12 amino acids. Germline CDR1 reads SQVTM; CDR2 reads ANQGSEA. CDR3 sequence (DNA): TGCAGCGTTGAAGAAGCCACCTACGTGCAGTGCTTC. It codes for CSVEEATYVQCF.

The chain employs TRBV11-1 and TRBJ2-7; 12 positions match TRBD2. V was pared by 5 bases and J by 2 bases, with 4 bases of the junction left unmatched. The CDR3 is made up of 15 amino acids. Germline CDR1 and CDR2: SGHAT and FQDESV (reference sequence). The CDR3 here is CASSKTSGSTYEQYF. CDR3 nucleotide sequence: TGTGCCAGCAGCAAGACTAGCGGGAGCACCTACGAGCAGTACTTC.

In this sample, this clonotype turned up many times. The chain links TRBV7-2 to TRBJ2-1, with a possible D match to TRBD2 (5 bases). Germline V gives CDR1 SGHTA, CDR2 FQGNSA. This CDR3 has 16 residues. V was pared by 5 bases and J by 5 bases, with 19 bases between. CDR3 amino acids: CASSLFSAGLNNEQFF. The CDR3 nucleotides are TGTGCCAGCAGCCTTTTCTCTGCGGGTCTGAACAATGAGCAGTTCTTC.

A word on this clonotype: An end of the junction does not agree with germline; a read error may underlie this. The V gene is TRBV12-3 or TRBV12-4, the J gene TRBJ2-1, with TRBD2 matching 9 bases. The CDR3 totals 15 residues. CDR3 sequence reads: CTSSYGREGHSQQFF. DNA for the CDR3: TGTACCAGCAGTTACGGGCGGGAGGGCCATAGTCAGCAGTTCTTC.